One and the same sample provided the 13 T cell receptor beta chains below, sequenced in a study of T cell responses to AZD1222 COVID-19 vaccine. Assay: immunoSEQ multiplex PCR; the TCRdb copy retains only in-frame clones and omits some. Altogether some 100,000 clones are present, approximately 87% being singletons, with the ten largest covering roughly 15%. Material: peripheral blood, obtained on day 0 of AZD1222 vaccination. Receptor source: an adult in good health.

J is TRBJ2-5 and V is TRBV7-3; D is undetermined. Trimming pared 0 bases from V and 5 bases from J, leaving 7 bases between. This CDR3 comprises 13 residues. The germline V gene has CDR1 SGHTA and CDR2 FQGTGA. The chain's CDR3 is CASSLTFRETQYF. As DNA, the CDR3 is TGTGCCAGCAGCTTAACGTTCCGGGAGACCCAGTACTTC. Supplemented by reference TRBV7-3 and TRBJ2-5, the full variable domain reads GAGVSQTPSNKVTEKGKYVELRCDPISGHTALYWYRQSLGQGPEFLIYFQGTGAADDSGLPNDRFFAVRPEGSVSTLKIQRTERGDSAVYLCASSLTFRETQYFGPGTRLLVL.

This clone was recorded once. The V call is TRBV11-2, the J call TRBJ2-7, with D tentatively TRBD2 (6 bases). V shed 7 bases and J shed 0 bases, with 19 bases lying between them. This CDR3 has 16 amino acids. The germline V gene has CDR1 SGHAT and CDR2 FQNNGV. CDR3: CASTEKEGLGSYEQYF. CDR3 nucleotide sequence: TGTGCCAGCACCGAAAAAGAGGGACTCGGCTCCTACGAGCAGTACTTC.

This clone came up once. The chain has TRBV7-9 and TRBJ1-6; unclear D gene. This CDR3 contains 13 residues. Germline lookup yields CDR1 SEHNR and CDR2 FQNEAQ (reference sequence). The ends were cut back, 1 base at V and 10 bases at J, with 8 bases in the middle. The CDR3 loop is CASSLVGKSPLHF. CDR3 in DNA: TGTGCCAGCAGCTTAGTAGGGAAATCACCCCTCCACTTT. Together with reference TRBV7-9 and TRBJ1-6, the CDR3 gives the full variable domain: DTGVSQNPRHKITKRGQNVTFRCDPISEHNRLYWYRQTLGQGPEFLTYFQNEAQLEKSRLLSDRFSAERPKGSFSTLEIQRTEQGDSAMYLCASSLVGKSPLHFGNGTRLTVT.

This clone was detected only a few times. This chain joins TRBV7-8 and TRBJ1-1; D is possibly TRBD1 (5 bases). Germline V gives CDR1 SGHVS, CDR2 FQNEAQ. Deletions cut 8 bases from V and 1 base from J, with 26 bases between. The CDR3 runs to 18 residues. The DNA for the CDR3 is TGTGCCAGCGGACCTTATGCATCTGGGGGGGGAGGGAACACTGAAGCTTTCTTT. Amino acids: CASGPYASGGGGNTEAFF.

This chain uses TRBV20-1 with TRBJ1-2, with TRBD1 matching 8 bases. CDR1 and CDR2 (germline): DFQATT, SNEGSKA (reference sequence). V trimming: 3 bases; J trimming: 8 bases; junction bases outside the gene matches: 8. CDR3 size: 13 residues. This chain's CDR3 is CSASVTGAQGYTF. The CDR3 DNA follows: TGCAGTGCTAGTGTGACAGGGGCACAGGGCTACACCTTC.

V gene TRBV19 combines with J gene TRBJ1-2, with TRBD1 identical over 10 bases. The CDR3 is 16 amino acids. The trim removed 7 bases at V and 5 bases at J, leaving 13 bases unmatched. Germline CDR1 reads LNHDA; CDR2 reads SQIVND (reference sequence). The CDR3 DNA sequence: TGTGCCAGTAACGACAGGGGGCAGGTGGTAGAGTATGGCTACACCTTC. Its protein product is CASNDRGQVVEYGYTF. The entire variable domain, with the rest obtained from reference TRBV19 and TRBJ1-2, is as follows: DGGITQSPKYLFRKEGQNVTLSCEQNLNHDAMYWYRQDPGQGLRLIYYSQIVNDFQKGDIAEGYSVSREKKESFPLTVTSAQKNPTAFYLCASNDRGQVVEYGYTFGSGTRLTVV.

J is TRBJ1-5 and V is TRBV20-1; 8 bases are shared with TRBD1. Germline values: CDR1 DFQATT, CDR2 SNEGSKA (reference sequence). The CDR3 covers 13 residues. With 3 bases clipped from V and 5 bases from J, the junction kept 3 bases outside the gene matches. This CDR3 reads CSASYRGYQPQHF. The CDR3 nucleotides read TGCAGTGCTAGTTACAGGGGGTATCAGCCCCAGCATTTT.

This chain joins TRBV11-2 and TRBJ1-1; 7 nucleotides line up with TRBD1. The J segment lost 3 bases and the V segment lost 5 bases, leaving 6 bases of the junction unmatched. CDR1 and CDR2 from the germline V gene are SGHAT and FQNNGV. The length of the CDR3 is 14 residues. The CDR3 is CASSTLTGYTEAFF. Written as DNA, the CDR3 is TGTGCCAGCAGCACTCTGACAGGGTACACTGAAGCTTTCTTT.

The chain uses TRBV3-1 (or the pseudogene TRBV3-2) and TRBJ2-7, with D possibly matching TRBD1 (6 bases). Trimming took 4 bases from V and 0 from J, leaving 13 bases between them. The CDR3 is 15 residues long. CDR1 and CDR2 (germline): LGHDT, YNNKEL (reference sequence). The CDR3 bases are TGTGCCAGCAGCCGGGGGCGACGCAGCTCCTACGAGCAGTACTTC. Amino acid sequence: CASSRGRRSSYEQYF.

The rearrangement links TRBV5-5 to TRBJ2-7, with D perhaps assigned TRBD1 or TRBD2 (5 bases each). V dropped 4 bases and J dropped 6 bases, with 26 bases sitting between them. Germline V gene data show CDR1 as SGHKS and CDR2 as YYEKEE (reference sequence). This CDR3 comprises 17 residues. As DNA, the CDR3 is TGTGCCAGCAGCCTGGTCCCGGGGACCGACCCTTTGGGCGAGCAGTACTTC. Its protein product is CASSLVPGTDPLGEQYF. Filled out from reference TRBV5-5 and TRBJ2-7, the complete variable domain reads DAGVTQSPTHLIKTRGQQVTLRCSPISGHKSVSWYQQVLGQGPQFIFQYYEKEERGRGNFPDRFSARQFPNYSSELNVNALLLGDSALYLCASSLVPGTDPLGEQYFGPGTRLTVT.

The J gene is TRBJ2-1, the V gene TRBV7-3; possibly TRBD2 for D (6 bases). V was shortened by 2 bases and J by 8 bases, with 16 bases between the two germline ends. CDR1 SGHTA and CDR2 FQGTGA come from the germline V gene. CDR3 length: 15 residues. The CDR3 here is CASSLAGLAEHEQFF. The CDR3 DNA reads TGTGCCAGCAGCTTAGCGGGGCTCGCCGAGCATGAGCAGTTCTTC.

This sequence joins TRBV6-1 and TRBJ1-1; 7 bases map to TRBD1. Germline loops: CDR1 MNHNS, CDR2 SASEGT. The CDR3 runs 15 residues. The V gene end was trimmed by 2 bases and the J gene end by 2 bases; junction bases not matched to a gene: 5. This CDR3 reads CASSELAGGNTEAFF. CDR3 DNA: TGTGCCAGCAGTGAATTGGCAGGGGGAAACACTGAAGCTTTCTTT.

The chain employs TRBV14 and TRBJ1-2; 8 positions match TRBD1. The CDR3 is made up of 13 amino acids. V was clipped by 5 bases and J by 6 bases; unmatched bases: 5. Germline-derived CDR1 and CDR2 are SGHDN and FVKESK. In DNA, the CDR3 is TGTGCCAGCAGCAAACCACAGGGGGATGGCTACACCTTC. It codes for CASSKPQGDGYTF.